Below are 24 T cell receptor beta chains sequenced from a single sample in a study of cytomegalovirus exposure and HLA in healthy donors. The study ran its PCR with 60 Vbeta and 13 Jbeta primers. Method: immunoSEQ multiplex PCR; TCRdb's copy keeps in-frame clones and lacks some. This sample has 90,000 to 110,000 clones; around 74% occur once, and the top ten carry 1% to 1.5%. The sample comprised PBMCs. These receptors came from a man aged 35 to 55 in good health and CMV-seronegative.

The chain has TRBV4-2 and TRBJ2-3; the match to TRBD2 covers 7 bases. Germline-derived CDR1 and CDR2 are LGHNA and YNFKEQ. There are 15 residues in the CDR3. J gave up 4 bases and V 2 bases, and 6 bases lay outside the gene matches. The CDR3 nucleotides are TGTGCCAGCAGCCAAAGGGCGGGAGAGGCAGATACGCAGTATTTT. Its translation: CASSQRAGEADTQYF.

This clone turned up a few times. V usage is TRBV5-1 and J usage is TRBJ2-5; 9 positions agree with TRBD1. The V segment lost 4 bases and the J segment 1 base; nucleotides outside the gene matches: 5. CDR1 and CDR2 (germline): SGHRS, YFSETQ. This CDR3 has 15 residues. The CDR3 sequence: CASSKAQGAQETQYF. CDR3 in DNA: TGCGCCAGCAGCAAGGCACAGGGGGCCCAAGAGACCCAGTACTTC.

V usage is TRBV4-3 and J usage is TRBJ2-1; TRBD2 agrees at 13 bases. V was pared by 3 bases and J by 8 bases, with 10 bases of the junction left unmatched. Germline V gene lookup returns CDR1 LGHNA and CDR2 YSLEER. The CDR3 is 17 residues long. CDR3 sequence (DNA): TGCGCCAGCAGCCAGTCAGGACTAGCGGGGGATTGGGATGAGCAGTTCTTC. Translation gives CASSQSGLAGDWDEQFF.

This clone was detected only a few times. This chain joins TRBV2 and TRBJ2-1, with 7 bases that match TRBD2. J gave up 9 bases and V 3 bases, and 5 bases lay outside the gene matches. The length of the CDR3 is 13 residues. Germline V CDR1 and CDR2: SNHLY, FYNNEI. The CDR3 protein is CASSEGGDGEQFF. CDR3 coding DNA: TGTGCCAGCAGTGAGGGGGGGGACGGTGAGCAGTTCTTC. The variable domain in full, with the rest retrieved from reference TRBV2 and TRBJ2-1, is EPEVTQTPSHQVTQMGQEVILRCVPISNHLYFYWYRQILGQKVEFLVSFYNNEISEKSEIFDDQFSVERPDGSNFTLKIRSTKLEDSAMYFCASSEGGDGEQFFGPGTRLTVL.

This clone was observed a handful of times. The CDR3 region is CASSRTGYEQYF. In DNA, the CDR3 is TGCGCCAGCAGCCGGACAGGGTACGAGCAGTACTTC. This sequence joins TRBV5-1 and TRBJ2-7, with 8 bases fitting TRBD1. Germline CDR1 and CDR2: SGHRS and YFSETQ. The V and J ends lost 4 bases and 4 bases, in that order; junction bases with no gene match: 1. The CDR3 covers 12 residues.

The genes are TRBV4-1 and TRBJ2-3, with D possibly TRBD2 on 6 matching bases. Germline CDR1 and CDR2: MGHRA and YSYEKL. The V gene lost 1 base and the J gene lost 0 bases, with 14 bases spanning the gap. The CDR3 extends over 17 amino acids. The CDR3 DNA reads as TGCGCCAGCAGCCAAGGGTGGGGGGACGGGAGCACAGATACGCAGTATTTT. Amino acid sequence: CASSQGWGDGSTDTQYF.

The count of this clone is one. This chain connects TRBV11-2 to TRBJ1-3, with D perhaps matching TRBD1 (6 bases). From germline, CDR1 is SGHAT and CDR2 FQNNGV. V dropped 1 base and J dropped 0 bases, with 13 bases sitting between them. This CDR3 spans 17 amino acids. This CDR3 is CASSLVTGLSSGNTIYF. The CDR3 DNA is TGTGCCAGCAGCTTAGTAACAGGGCTTAGCTCTGGAAACACCATATATTTT. The full variable domain, rest sourced from reference TRBV11-2 and TRBJ1-3, is EAGVAQSPRYKIIEKRQSVAFWCNPISGHATLYWYQQILGQGPKLLIQFQNNGVVDDSQLPKDRFSAERLKGVDSTLKIQPAKLEDSAVYLCASSLVTGLSSGNTIYFGEGSWLTVV.

The chain joins TRBV4-2 to TRBJ2-5; 13 bases map to TRBD2. Germline V gene data show CDR1 as LGHNA and CDR2 as YNFKEQ. CDR3 length equals 16 residues. With 3 bases clipped from V and 5 bases from J, the junction kept 6 bases outside the gene matches. The CDR3 loop is CASSQGLAGPGETQYF. The CDR3 DNA is TGTGCCAGCAGCCAGGGACTAGCGGGACCTGGCGAGACCCAGTACTTC.

To note about this clone: One end of the junction is discordant with germline, which a read error may explain. This chain connects TRBV13 to TRBJ1-3, with D unresolved. This CDR3 has 12 amino acids. Germline loops: CDR1 PRHDT, CDR2 FYEKMQ (reference sequence). CDR3: CASSSLLPPTNF. The CDR3 DNA reads as TGTGCCAGCAGCTCATTACTACCCCCAACCAATTTT.

The chain carries TRBV6-6 and TRBJ2-7, with D uncertain. CDR1 is MNHNY, CDR2 SVGAGI, per germline (reference sequence). This CDR3 has 15 residues. V was trimmed by 2 bases and J by 0 bases, leaving 11 bases between them. CDR3 sequence: CASSYGQEDSYEQYF. The CDR3 DNA is TGTGCCAGCAGTTACGGGCAGGAAGACTCCTACGAGCAGTACTTC.

This chain connects TRBV30 to TRBJ1-1; D is ambiguous. Germline V gene sequence: CDR1 GTSNPN, CDR2 SVGIG (reference sequence). V lost 3 bases to trimming and J lost 1 base, with 9 bases between them. The CDR3 length is 13 residues. CDR3 sequence (DNA): TGTGCCTGGAGAGCGCAGTCGAACACTGAAGCTTTCTTT. Residues: CAWRAQSNTEAFF.

The V gene is TRBV18, the J gene TRBJ2-7, with D tentatively TRBD1 (5 bases). Germline CDR1 KGHSH, CDR2 LQKENI. The CDR3 is 16 amino acids. The V end lost 0 bases, the J end lost 2 bases, and 14 bases lay between the germline ends. In DNA form, the CDR3 reads TGTGCCAGCTCACCACCGAAGACAGCCGGCCCCTACGAGCAGTACTTC. This encodes CASSPPKTAGPYEQYF.

This sequence joins TRBV29-1 and TRBJ2-1; 9 nucleotides agree with TRBD1. CDR1 and CDR2 from the germline V gene are SQVTM and ANQGSEA. With V trimmed by 6 bases and J by 7 bases, 13 bases remained unmatched. CDR3 size: 15 residues. Written as DNA, the CDR3 is TGCAGCGTCGGGACAGGGTCAGGTTTTGGAAATGAGCAGTTCTTC. Amino acids: CSVGTGSGFGNEQFF.

The rearrangement links TRBV6-5 to TRBJ1-5; no reliable D call. The CDR3 loop spans 15 amino acids. Germline V CDR1 and CDR2: MNHEY, SVGAGI. V lost 0 bases to trimming and J lost 1 base, with 7 bases between them. CDR3 residues: CASSYSGVSNQPQHF. DNA of the CDR3: TGTGCCAGCAGTTACTCAGGAGTGAGCAATCAGCCCCAGCATTTT.

V and J are TRBV4-3 and TRBJ2-7, with a possible D match to TRBD2 (7 bases). The germline V and J ends were trimmed by 1 base and 7 bases, with 14 bases remaining between them. This CDR3 region has 14 residues. Germline V gives CDR1 LGHNA, CDR2 YSLEER. The CDR3 region has the DNA TGCGCCAGCAGCCAAGGAGGGGGGGTCGGTGAGCAGTACTTC. Its translation is CASSQGGGVGEQYF.

The chain uses TRBV18 and TRBJ2-7, with D possibly being TRBD2 (6 bases). Germline assignment: CDR1 KGHSH and CDR2 LQKENI. V lost 6 bases, J lost 2 bases, and 20 bases lay in between. This CDR3 has 16 amino acids. The DNA for the CDR3 is TGTGCCAGCTCCCCCCTGGCGGGACCCACAACCTACGAGCAGTACTTC. Its protein product is CASSPLAGPTTYEQYF.

The chain recombines TRBV4-3 with TRBJ1-2; the match to TRBD1 covers 12 bases. V was pared by 3 bases and J by 7 bases, with 3 bases of the junction left unmatched. Germline-derived CDR1 and CDR2 are LGHNA and YSLEER. The CDR3 runs 14 residues. CDR3 coding DNA: TGCGCCAGCAGCCAGGGGACAGGGGGCGTTGGCTACACCTTC. It yields the protein CASSQGTGGVGYTF.

The chain couples TRBV4-3 to TRBJ2-3; 16 bases match TRBD2. This CDR3 is 18 amino acids long. CDR1 and CDR2 (germline): LGHNA, YSLEER. V gave up 0 bases and J gave up 8 bases; unmatched junction bases: 8. For the CDR3, the DNA is TGCGCCAGCAGCCAAGATCGGGGACTAGCGGGGGGGCTAGGTACGCAGTATTTT. Translated, it gives CASSQDRGLAGGLGTQYF.

This sequence joins TRBV6-5 and TRBJ2-7, with D tentatively TRBD1 (5 bases). The V and J ends lost 6 bases and 1 base respectively, with 16 bases between them. Germline lookup yields CDR1 MNHEY and CDR2 SVGAGI. There are 15 residues in the CDR3. CDR3 protein: CASSRDSDPSYEQYF. The CDR3 DNA reads TGTGCCAGCAGCCGCGACAGTGACCCATCCTACGAGCAGTACTTC.

The V gene is TRBV9, the J gene TRBJ1-2; D may be TRBD1 (6 bases). The V end was cut by 0 bases, the J end by 3 bases, with 12 bases between. This CDR3 comprises 15 residues. The V gene's germline CDR1 is SGDLS and CDR2 YYNGEE. The CDR3 reads CASSVGGHSYYGYTF. CDR3 bases: TGTGCCAGCAGCGTAGGGGGGCACAGCTACTATGGCTACACCTTC.

This clone was seen a few times. The chain links TRBV5-6 to TRBJ2-7, with 7 positions matching TRBD1. Per germline, CDR1 SGHDT and CDR2 YYEEEE. There are 14 residues in the CDR3. V lost 3 bases, J lost 3 bases, and 6 bases stayed unmatched. The CDR3 DNA sequence: TGTGCCAGCAGCTGGGGGACAGTGAGCTACGAGCAGTACTTC. Amino acids: CASSWGTVSYEQYF.

This clone was counted between two and nine times. V is TRBV5-3 and J is TRBJ2-2; 9 bases map to TRBD2. TRBV5-3 is an open reading frame, and its role is uncertain. This CDR3 is 18 amino acids long. J was trimmed by 3 bases and V by 2 bases; bases with no gene match: 11. The DNA of the CDR3 is TGTGCCAGAAGCTTCTGTCTAGCGGGAAGTTGGGACACCGGGGAGCTGTTTTTT. Its protein is CARSFCLAGSWDTGELFF.

The chain couples TRBV10-2 to TRBJ1-2, with D maybe TRBD1 (5 bases). The CDR3 extends over 11 amino acids. V was clipped by 11 bases and J by 1 base, with 8 bases between them. Germline V gene lookup returns CDR1 WSHSY and CDR2 SAAADI. The CDR3, as DNA: TGCGCCGGGGGGGATAACTATGGCTACACCTTC. Its protein is CAGGDNYGYTF.

The chain links TRBV28 to TRBJ1-5; D is unresolved. The germline V gene has CDR1 MDHEN and CDR2 SYDVKM. This CDR3 is built from 14 residues. Trimming shortened V by 2 bases and J by 0 bases, and 5 bases separated the two germline ends. CDR3 protein: CASSLAHSNQPQHF. The CDR3 DNA reads as TGTGCCAGCAGTTTAGCGCATAGCAATCAGCCCCAGCATTTT.